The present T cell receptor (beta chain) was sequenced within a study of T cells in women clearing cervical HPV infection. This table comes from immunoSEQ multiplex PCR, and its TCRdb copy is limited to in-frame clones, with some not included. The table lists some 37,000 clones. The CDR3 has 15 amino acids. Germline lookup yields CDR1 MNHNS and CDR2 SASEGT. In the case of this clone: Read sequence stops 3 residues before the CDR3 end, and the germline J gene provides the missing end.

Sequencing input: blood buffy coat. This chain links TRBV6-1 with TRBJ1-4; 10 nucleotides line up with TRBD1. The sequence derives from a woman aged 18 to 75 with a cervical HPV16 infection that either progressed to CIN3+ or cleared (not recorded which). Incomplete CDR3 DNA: TGTGCCAGCAGTGACCGGACAGGGGGTTATTCACCA. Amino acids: CASSDRTGGYSP. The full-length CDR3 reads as CASSDRTGGYSPLFF.